The 31 T cell receptor beta chains given below trace back to one sample, sequenced in a study of blood T cell repertoires in COVID-19. Assay: immunoSEQ multiplex PCR; the TCRdb copy retains only in-frame clones and omits some. This repertoire shows some 160,000 clones, roughly 88% found once; its top ten account for 5% to 8.5%. The specimen was PBMCs or T cells enriched from blood (not recorded which). The receptors come from a woman between 45 and 65 years old who had recovered from COVID-19.

This clone was counted only a few times. The chain joins TRBV7-8 to TRBJ2-7, with 7 nucleotides matching TRBD2. Germline-derived CDR1 and CDR2 are SGHVS and FQNEAQ. Trimming took 1 base from V and 2 from J; bases not matched to a gene: 5. The CDR3 consists of 15 residues. CDR3 coding DNA: TGTGCCAGCAGCTTAGAGGCAGGGAGGGCCTACGAGCAGTACTTC. Translating it yields CASSLEAGRAYEQYF. The variable domain in full, with the rest retrieved from reference TRBV7-8 and TRBJ2-7, is GAGVSQSPRYKVAKRGQDVALRCDPISGHVSLFWYQQALGQGPEFLTYFQNEAQLDKSGLPSDRFFAERPEGSVSTLKIQRTQQEDSAVYLCASSLEAGRAYEQYFGPGTRLTVT.

V and J are TRBV7-8 and TRBJ2-7; 9 bases match TRBD1. There are 15 residues in the CDR3. Germline V gene lookup returns CDR1 SGHVS and CDR2 FQNEAQ. V lost 5 bases, J lost 6 bases, and 11 bases stayed unmatched. CDR3 DNA sequence: TGTGCCAGCAGCCAGCCGGGACAGGGATCTTCCGAGCAGTACTTC. It translates to CASSQPGQGSSEQYF.

V gene TRBV9 combines with J gene TRBJ1-2, with D possibly matching TRBD1 (6 bases). The CDR3 loop spans 16 amino acids. V was cut by 0 bases and J by 3 bases, with 15 bases left in between. CDR1 SGDLS and CDR2 YYNGEE come from the germline V gene. The CDR3 nucleotides read TGTGCCAGCAGCGTAGGGGGGGGCACGACCTACTATGGCTACACCTTC. Protein sequence: CASSVGGGTTYYGYTF. The full variable domain, completed using reference TRBV9 and TRBJ1-2, is DSGVTQTPKHLITATGQRVTLRCSPRSGDLSVYWYQQSLDQGLQFLIQYYNGEERAKGNILERFSAQQFPDLHSELNLSSLELGDSALYFCASSVGGGTTYYGYTFGSGTRLTVV.

The chain couples TRBV30 to TRBJ2-7; 7 nucleotides agree with TRBD2. There are 15 residues in the CDR3. Germline CDR1 reads GTSNPN; CDR2 reads SVGIG (reference sequence). Trimming took 1 base from V and 9 from J; bases not matched to a gene: 15. The CDR3 DNA follows: TGTGCCTGGAGTGCCCTCCCTGGGGGTCGGGAGGTGCAGTACTTC. Its protein product is CAWSALPGGREVQYF.

The rearrangement links TRBV9 to TRBJ2-1; D is possibly TRBD1 (5 bases). The CDR3 totals 14 residues. V was trimmed by 0 bases and J by 7 bases, leaving 11 bases between them. Germline V gene data show CDR1 as SGDLS and CDR2 as YYNGEE. Here the CDR3 reads CASSVGLRENEQFF. For the CDR3, the DNA is TGTGCCAGCAGCGTAGGACTCAGGGAAAATGAGCAGTTCTTC.

J is TRBJ1-2 and V is TRBV10-2, with D hard to call. Trimming stripped 3 bases from V and 4 bases from J, with 15 bases between. Germline CDR1 reads WSHSY; CDR2 reads SAAADI. The CDR3 is made up of 15 amino acids. CDR3 sequence reads: CASSDRMGLGYGYTF. In DNA form, the CDR3 reads TGCGCCAGCAGTGATCGTATGGGCTTGGGCTATGGCTACACCTTC.

The chain carries TRBV7-9 and TRBJ2-7; TRBD1 agrees at 9 bases. This CDR3 contains 16 residues. Germline V lookup: CDR1 SEHNR, CDR2 FQNEAQ (reference sequence). Trimming took 5 bases from V and 3 from J; bases not matched to a gene: 11. The CDR3 spells CASSEMGGTGYYEQYF. For the CDR3, the DNA is TGTGCCAGCAGCGAAATGGGGGGGACAGGGTACTACGAGCAGTACTTC.

This clone was seen a single time. The V gene is TRBV2, the J gene TRBJ2-7; D remains ambiguous. This CDR3 contains 13 residues. Germline CDR1 reads SNHLY; CDR2 reads FYNNEI. V gave up 3 bases and J gave up 1 base, with 7 bases separating them. CDR3 region: CASSDRSSYEQYF. CDR3 bases: TGTGCCAGCAGTGACCGGTCTTCCTACGAGCAGTACTTC.

This clone came up once. This rearrangement joins TRBV29-1 to TRBJ1-1; possible D gene TRBD1, 5 bases. The germline CDR1 and CDR2 sequences are SQVTM and ANQGSEA. The germline V and J ends were trimmed by 7 bases and 0 bases, with 21 bases remaining between them. The CDR3 loop spans 16 amino acids. The CDR3 DNA sequence: TGCAGCGCGCACCCAGCGGAGGGGCCCTTGAACACTGAAGCTTTCTTT. The encoded protein is CSAHPAEGPLNTEAFF.

This clone was seen just once. The chain couples TRBV5-6 to TRBJ1-5; a weak D match, TRBD1 (6 bases). The CDR3 extends over 15 amino acids. V lost 0 bases and J lost 3, with 10 bases in between. Germline values: CDR1 SGHDT, CDR2 YYEEEE. The chain's CDR3 is CASSLGQAPNQPQHF. The CDR3 DNA is TGTGCCAGCAGCTTGGGACAGGCACCCAATCAGCCCCAGCATTTT.

The J gene is TRBJ2-7, the V gene TRBV7-3; tentatively, D is TRBD2 (6 bases). Germline CDR1 is SGHTA and CDR2 is FQGTGA. V was clipped by 5 bases and J by 6 bases, with 8 bases between them. The CDR3 consists of 11 residues. CDR3 sequence reads: CASSDGGEQYF. In DNA form, the CDR3 reads TGTGCCAGCAGCGACGGGGGCGAGCAGTACTTC.

This clone appeared a single time. The chain employs TRBV4-3 and TRBJ1-2; TRBD1 matches 10 bases. This CDR3 region has 15 residues. Germline loops: CDR1 LGHNA, CDR2 YSLEER. V lost 3 bases and J lost 3; bases outside the gene matches: 4. The CDR3 DNA follows: TGCGCCAGCAGCCAGCGACAGGGGGCCTACTATGGCTACACCTTC. Residues: CASSQRQGAYYGYTF.

The rearrangement links TRBV29-1 to TRBJ1-4, with 7 bases matching TRBD1. The CDR3 length is 13 residues. Trimming took 6 bases from V and 9 from J; bases not matched to a gene: 10. From germline, CDR1 is SQVTM and CDR2 ANQGSEA. The CDR3, as DNA: TGCAGCGTCGTAGACAGGGCCGGGCAAAAACTGTTTTTT. Translation gives CSVVDRAGQKLFF. Complete variable domain (other parts from reference TRBV29-1 and TRBJ1-4): SAVISQKPSRDICQRGTSLTIQCQVDSQVTMMFWYRQQPGQSLTLIATANQGSEATYESGFVIDKFPISRPNLTFSTLTVSNMSPEDSSIYLCSVVDRAGQKLFFGSGTQLSVL.

The chain has TRBV9 and TRBJ2-7; the D is unclear. The ends were cut back, 3 bases at V and 7 bases at J, with 11 bases in the middle. The CDR3 contains 12 residues. Germline V CDR1 and CDR2: SGDLS, YYNGEE. This chain's CDR3 is CASSAGLGEQYF. The CDR3 DNA reads as TGTGCCAGCAGCGCGGGTCTCGGGGAGCAGTACTTC.

This chain links TRBV19 with TRBJ1-4; D may be TRBD1 (5 bases). Germline V CDR1 and CDR2: LNHDA, SQIVND (reference sequence). The CDR3 has 14 residues. The V end lost 6 bases, the J end lost 5 bases, and 13 bases lay between the germline ends. This CDR3 is CASRQRQKNEKLFF. Here the CDR3 DNA reads TGTGCCAGTAGACAAAGACAGAAAAATGAAAAACTGTTTTTT.

The chain employs TRBV7-9 and TRBJ2-7; possible D gene TRBD2, 5 bases. Germline values: CDR1 SEHNR, CDR2 FQNEAQ (reference sequence). Trimming pared 4 bases from V and 6 bases from J, leaving 10 bases between. This CDR3 is 12 amino acids long. CDR3 sequence: CASSSVTSEQYF. As DNA, the CDR3 is TGTGCCAGCAGCTCGGTAACTAGCGAGCAGTACTTC.

The gene calls are TRBV2 and TRBJ2-4; possibly TRBD2 for D (6 bases). Germline assignment: CDR1 SNHLY and CDR2 FYNNEI. CDR3 size: 17 residues. Trimming left V 4 bases short and J 0 bases short, with 16 bases between. DNA for the CDR3: TGTGCCAGCAGTGGGGGGGAGCCGGCGGGAGCCAAAAACATTCAGTACTTC. This sequence encodes CASSGGEPAGAKNIQYF.

The chain carries TRBV9 and TRBJ1-1, with 7 bases fitting TRBD1. This CDR3 comprises 14 residues. CDR1 is SGDLS, CDR2 YYNGEE, per germline. The V gene end was trimmed by 5 bases and the J gene end by 4 bases; junction bases not matched to a gene: 8. CDR3 amino acids: CASRPTGKTTEAFF. For the CDR3, the DNA is TGTGCCAGCAGGCCGACAGGGAAGACCACTGAAGCTTTCTTT.

The chain employs TRBV28 and TRBJ1-2; a weak D match, TRBD1 (6 bases). The CDR3 is made up of 17 amino acids. The V end lost 2 bases, the J end lost 2 bases, and 18 bases lay between the germline ends. Germline V gene lookup returns CDR1 MDHEN and CDR2 SYDVKM. CDR3 nucleotide sequence: TGTGCCAGCAGTTTACCGTCTCAGGGGATTCGGAACTATGGCTACACCTTC. This gives the protein CASSLPSQGIRNYGYTF.

The chain combines TRBV5-1 with TRBJ2-7, with TRBD1 as a possible D gene (6 bases). CDR3 length: 14 amino acids. V was clipped by 5 bases and J by 1 base, with 13 bases between them. Germline CDR1 SGHRS, CDR2 YFSETQ. Written as DNA, the CDR3 is TGCGCCAGCAGAGGGACAATTCTTTCCTACGAGCAGTACTTC. This encodes CASRGTILSYEQYF.

This clone has more than one count but fewer than ten. The chain has TRBV7-3 and TRBJ1-3; D perhaps matches TRBD1 (5 bases). This CDR3 spans 18 amino acids. Germline CDR1 is SGHTA and CDR2 is FQGTGA. Trimming removed 1 base from V and 0 bases from J, with 16 bases in between. Written as DNA, the CDR3 is TGTGCCAGCAGCTTAAGAAGTGACAGACGAGTCTCTGGAAACACCATATATTTT. Its translation is CASSLRSDRRVSGNTIYF. Filled out from reference TRBV7-3 and TRBJ1-3, the complete variable domain reads GAGVSQTPSNKVTEKGKYVELRCDPISGHTALYWYRQSLGQGPEFLIYFQGTGAADDSGLPNDRFFAVRPEGSVSTLKIQRTERGDSAVYLCASSLRSDRRVSGNTIYFGEGSWLTVV.

The V gene is TRBV7-9, the J gene TRBJ1-1; D ambiguous. The CDR3 consists of 15 residues. Germline CDR1 SEHNR, CDR2 FQNEAQ (reference sequence). Trimming cost V 1 base and J 7 bases, with 16 bases left between them. CDR3 region: CASSLVTAPRVEAFF. CDR3 nucleotides: TGTGCCAGCAGCTTAGTAACAGCCCCGAGGGTTGAAGCTTTCTTT.

V is TRBV4-2 and J is TRBJ1-4, with no clear D. CDR1 LGHNA and CDR2 YNFKEQ come from the germline V gene. Trimming removed 4 bases from V and 0 bases from J, with 6 bases in between. The CDR3 spans 14 residues. CDR3 nucleotide sequence: TGTGCCAGCAGCCTTTCATCAACTAATGAAAAACTGTTTTTT. It encodes CASSLSSTNEKLFF.

This clone appeared once. V and J are TRBV20-1 and TRBJ2-1; the D gene is possibly TRBD1 (6 bases). The CDR3 loop spans 11 amino acids. Trimming cost V 1 base and J 8 bases, with 6 bases left between them. Germline V gene lookup returns CDR1 DFQATT and CDR2 SNEGSKA (reference sequence). CDR3 bases: TGCAGTGCTAGAGGGGGGCATGAGCAGTTCTTC. Translating it yields CSARGGHEQFF.

There are a few counts of this clone. CDR3 nucleotides: TGTGCCAGCAGCTCAGACGACAGGGACGCCACTGAAGCTTTCTTT. It specifies CASSSDDRDATEAFF. The J gene is TRBJ1-1, the V gene TRBV5-4, with 7 bases matching TRBD1. V shed 3 bases, J shed 4 bases, and the junction held 9 bases outside the gene matches. This CDR3 has 15 residues. CDR1 and CDR2 (germline): SGHNT, YYREEE (reference sequence).

The rearrangement uses TRBV30 and TRBJ2-1; D is unresolved. Per germline, CDR1 GTSNPN and CDR2 SVGIG (reference sequence). V was clipped by 0 bases and J by 5 bases, with 14 bases between them. The CDR3 loop spans 15 amino acids. CDR3 bases: TGTGCCTGGAGTGTACTAACGCGCCTAAACAATGAGCAGTTCTTC. Translated: CAWSVLTRLNNEQFF.

The chain employs TRBV9 and TRBJ1-4, with 7 positions matching TRBD1. The germline V gene encodes CDR1 SGDLS and CDR2 YYNGEE. CDR3 size: 13 residues. The trim removed 4 bases at V and 7 bases at J, leaving 4 bases unmatched. The CDR3 protein is CASSRDSREKLFF. As DNA, the CDR3 is TGTGCCAGCAGCCGGGACAGCCGTGAAAAACTGTTTTTT.

CDR3 DNA sequence: TGTGCCAGCTCACCAAGGGCACAGGCCACGGAGCAGTACTTC. Its protein product is CASSPRAQATEQYF. This chain uses TRBV18 with TRBJ2-7; D might be TRBD1 (5 bases). This CDR3 is 14 amino acids long. The germline gives CDR1 KGHSH, CDR2 LQKENI. Deletions cut 2 bases from V and 7 bases from J, with 15 bases between.

This clone has a single count. The chain carries TRBV11-3 and TRBJ1-1; 9 positions agree with TRBD1. With 5 bases clipped from V and 3 bases from J, the junction kept 4 bases outside the gene matches. The CDR3 runs to 14 residues. The germline gives CDR1 SGHNT, CDR2 YENEEA. CDR3 in DNA: TGTGCCAGCAGCCCCGGACAGGGGTACACTGAAGCTTTCTTT. Translating it yields CASSPGQGYTEAFF.

This clone was seen once. The V gene is TRBV12-3 or TRBV12-4, the J gene TRBJ1-5; D not certain. V was shortened by 3 bases and J by 9 bases, with 12 bases between the two germline ends. The CDR3 has 13 amino acids. The CDR3 protein is CASSLGPLGPQHF. The DNA of the CDR3 is TGTGCCAGCAGTTTGGGCCCCCTCGGGCCCCAGCATTTT.

This clone was seen once. J is TRBJ2-7 and V is TRBV7-2; possible D gene TRBD2, 5 bases. The CDR3 consists of 15 residues. Germline assignment: CDR1 SGHTA and CDR2 FQGNSA. Trimming took 1 base from V and 7 from J, leaving 17 bases between them. Written as DNA, the CDR3 is TGTGCCAGCAGCTTAGTGGGTCATAACTCGGGGGAGCAGTACTTC. Residues: CASSLVGHNSGEQYF.